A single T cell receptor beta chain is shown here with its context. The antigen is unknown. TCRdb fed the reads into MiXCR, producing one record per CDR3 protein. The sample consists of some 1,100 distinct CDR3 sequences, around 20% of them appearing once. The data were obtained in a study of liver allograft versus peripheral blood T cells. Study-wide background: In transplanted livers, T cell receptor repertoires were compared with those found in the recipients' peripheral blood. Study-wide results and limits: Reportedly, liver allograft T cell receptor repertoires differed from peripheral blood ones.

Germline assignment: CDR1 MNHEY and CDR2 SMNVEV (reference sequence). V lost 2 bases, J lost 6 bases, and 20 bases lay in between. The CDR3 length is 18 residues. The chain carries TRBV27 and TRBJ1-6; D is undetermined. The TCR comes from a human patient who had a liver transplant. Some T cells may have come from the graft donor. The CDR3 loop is CASSLTNMGRTTNSPLHF. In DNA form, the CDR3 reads TGTGCCAGCAGTTTAACGAACATGGGAAGAACTACTAATTCACCCCTCCACTTT.